Below, 26 T cell receptor beta chains from the same sample are listed, as sequenced in a study of human T cells and chemical hapten exposure. Time point denoted: pre-sensitization, week 0. The treatment was: therapeutic diphenylcyclopropenone sensitization with weekly scalp DPC. From the RACE reads, TCRdb called clonotypes with MiXCR, one entry per CDR3 protein. The data contain approximately 370,000 distinct CDR3 sequences, 4.5% to 5.5% of them singletons. The sequences come from whole blood, collected in connection with sensitization to the hapten diphenylcyclopropenone (DPC). The receptors derive from a woman younger than 30 with alopecia areata. Some clones in this sample may be carry-over from other donors' samples.

The chain couples TRBV5-4 to TRBJ2-1, with no clear D. CDR3 size: 15 residues. V was clipped by 2 bases and J by 7 bases, with 16 bases between them. Germline loops: CDR1 SGHNT, CDR2 YYREEE (reference sequence). For the CDR3, the DNA is TGTGCCAGCAGCTTAGGTTTCGACGGTAGGAATGAGCAGTTCTTC. It is translated as CASSLGFDGRNEQFF.

This clonotype was seen more than once but under ten times. The rearrangement uses TRBV28 and TRBJ1-2; 7 bases are shared with TRBD1. The CDR3 is 14 residues long. V lost 2 bases, J lost 7 bases, and 7 bases stayed unmatched. Germline CDR1 reads MDHEN; CDR2 reads SYDVKM. CDR3 DNA sequence: TGTGCCAGCAGTTTAGAGGGGGCGCAATTTGGCTACACCTTC. Translating gives CASSLEGAQFGYTF.

This clonotype was seen at least ten times. The chain carries TRBV10-2 and TRBJ1-5, with 10 bases aligning to TRBD1. This CDR3 contains 17 residues. Germline loops: CDR1 WSHSY, CDR2 SAAADI. J was trimmed by 6 bases and V by 1 base; bases with no gene match: 9. The chain's CDR3 is CASSEFPGTGVPQPQHF. The CDR3 region has the DNA TGCGCCAGCAGTGAGTTTCCCGGGACAGGGGTCCCTCAGCCCCAGCATTTT.

This clonotype was seen at least ten times. The DNA of the CDR3 is TGCGCCAGCAGCCAAGGGGGGACAGGGGCTCCCTACGAGCAGTACTTC. Its translation: CASSQGGTGAPYEQYF. The rearrangement uses TRBV4-3 and TRBJ2-7, with 10 bases that match TRBD1. In germline, CDR1 is LGHNA, CDR2 YSLEER. J gave up 2 bases and V 1 base, and 5 bases lay outside the gene matches. The CDR3 totals 16 residues.

This clonotype was counted between two and nine times. V usage is TRBV4-3 and J usage is TRBJ1-1; tentatively, D is TRBD1 (5 bases). V lost 2 bases and J lost 4, with 14 bases in between. The V gene's germline CDR1 is LGHNA and CDR2 YSLEER. This CDR3 spans 15 amino acids. This chain's CDR3 is CASSQISGGSTEAFF. CDR3 nucleotide sequence: TGCGCCAGCAGCCAAATATCTGGGGGGAGCACTGAAGCTTTCTTT.

The sample holds many counts of this clonotype. The chain employs TRBV5-1 and TRBJ1-1; D is undetermined. The CDR3 covers 14 residues. Germline CDR1 reads SGHRS; CDR2 reads YFSETQ. V shed 0 bases and J shed 1 base, with 7 bases lying between them. The CDR3: CASSLGPANTEAFF. As DNA, the CDR3 is TGCGCCAGCAGCTTGGGTCCAGCGAACACTGAAGCTTTCTTT.

The table lists this clonotype with a few counts. This chain connects TRBV20-1 to TRBJ1-1; D gene uncertain. This CDR3 is built from 12 residues. The germline V gene encodes CDR1 DFQATT and CDR2 SNEGSKA (reference sequence). The V end was cut by 0 bases, the J end by 1 base, with 3 bases between. The CDR3 spells CSAREQNTEAFF. CDR3 nucleotide sequence: TGCAGTGCTAGAGAACAGAACACTGAAGCTTTCTTT.

This clonotype was observed a few times. The CDR3 protein is CASSLGGVGTEAFF. The CDR3 nucleotides are TGCGCCAGCAGCTTAGGGGGCGTGGGGACTGAAGCTTTCTTT. This chain connects TRBV5-1 to TRBJ1-1; 7 nucleotides align to TRBD1. Germline trimming cut 2 bases from V and 5 bases from J; bases unmatched to any gene: 6. CDR3 length: 14 residues. Germline values: CDR1 SGHRS, CDR2 YFSETQ. The complete variable domain, with remaining parts taken from reference TRBV5-1 and TRBJ1-1, reads KAGVTQTPRYLIKTRGQQVTLSCSPISGHRSVSWYQQTPGQGLQFLFEYFSETQRNKGNFPGRFSGRQFSNSRSEMNVSTLELGDSALYLCASSLGGVGTEAFFGQGTRLTVV.

This clonotype came up a few times. The genes are TRBV2 and TRBJ2-7, with 9 bases identical to TRBD1. Unmatched junction bases numbered 5, after V lost 8 bases and J lost 3 bases. This CDR3 has 13 residues. The V gene's germline CDR1 is SNHLY and CDR2 FYNNEI. CDR3 protein: CASGGTGSYEQYF. The CDR3 DNA reads as TGTGCCAGCGGGGGGACAGGGAGCTACGAGCAGTACTTC.

About this clonotype: Relative to the germline gene, one junction end is altered; a read error may explain this. The gene calls are TRBV18 and TRBJ2-7, with D hard to call. The CDR3 is made up of 12 amino acids. The germline V gene has CDR1 KGHSH and CDR2 LQKENI. The CDR3 DNA is TGTGCCAGCTCACCCGACTGGTTTGGCCCTTCCTTC. This translates into CASSPDWFGPSF.

This clonotype was seen more than once but under ten times. This rearrangement joins TRBV10-3 to TRBJ2-7, with 7 nucleotides matching TRBD1. The CDR3 covers 15 residues. V lost 2 bases, J lost 2 bases, and 6 bases stayed unmatched. CDR1 and CDR2 from the germline V gene are ENHRY and SYGVKD. Written as DNA, the CDR3 is TGTGCCATCAGTGAGCACCGGGACAGACCCTACGAGCAGTACTTC. Its protein product is CAISEHRDRPYEQYF.

The table lists this clonotype with many counts. The J gene is TRBJ2-7, the V gene TRBV29-1; D is unresolved. This CDR3 is built from 13 residues. Germline V gene lookup returns CDR1 SQVTM and CDR2 ANQGSEA. Trimming removed 4 bases from V and 2 bases from J, with 12 bases in between. In nucleotides, the CDR3 is TGCAGCGTTGGAGAAAATGCCCCCTACGAGCAGTACTTC. Residues: CSVGENAPYEQYF.

This clonotype has just a few counts. The chain links TRBV6-5 to TRBJ2-2; either TRBD1 or TRBD2 may fit D (5 bases each). Trimming left V 5 bases short and J 0 bases short, with 16 bases between. The CDR3 consists of 17 residues. Germline V gene data show CDR1 as MNHEY and CDR2 as SVGAGI. The CDR3 is CASSRNGGATNTGELFF. The CDR3 DNA reads TGTGCCAGCAGTCGTAATGGGGGAGCTACGAACACCGGGGAGCTGTTTTTT.

This clonotype has ten or more counts. The J gene is TRBJ2-7, the V gene TRBV12-3 or TRBV12-4; D call uncertain. The CDR3 contains 12 residues. With 5 bases removed from V and 9 bases from J, the gap between germline ends came to 14 bases. For the CDR3, the DNA is TGTGCCAGCAGTAGAGACCGAGAGCGGCAGTACTTC. This translates into CASSRDRERQYF.

This clonotype was seen many times. The V call is TRBV5-1, the J call TRBJ2-2; unclear D gene. The germline V gene encodes CDR1 SGHRS and CDR2 YFSETQ. The CDR3 is 15 residues long. V was pared by 4 bases and J by 1 base, with 11 bases between. CDR3 sequence: CASSPQSRNTGELFF. CDR3 in DNA: TGCGCCAGCAGCCCACAGTCGAGGAACACCGGGGAGCTGTTTTTT.

This clonotype was found a few times. The chain couples TRBV12-3 or TRBV12-4 to TRBJ1-2; 7 bases fit TRBD1. The CDR3 sequence is 14 residues long. V lost 5 bases, J lost 4 bases, and 7 bases stayed unmatched. In DNA form, the CDR3 reads TGTGCCAGCAGTCCCGACAGGGAGGGCTATGGCTACACCTTC. Translating it yields CASSPDREGYGYTF.

This clonotype was seen a handful of times. V and J are TRBV10-3 and TRBJ2-7, with D possibly matching TRBD1 (6 bases). CDR1 ENHRY and CDR2 SYGVKD come from the germline V gene. The CDR3 spans 15 residues. Trimming shortened V by 6 bases and J by 2 bases, and 17 bases separated the two germline ends. This chain's CDR3 is CAIRTGTSNTYEQYF. The CDR3 region has the DNA TGTGCCATCAGAACCGGGACATCAAATACCTACGAGCAGTACTTC.

In its sample, this clonotype was seen many times. The chain is built from TRBV7-2 and TRBJ2-5, with D perhaps matching TRBD1 or TRBD2 (5 bases each). This CDR3 comprises 14 residues. Germline V gives CDR1 SGHTA, CDR2 FQGNSA. The V and J ends lost 5 bases and 2 bases respectively, with 12 bases between them. The CDR3 is CASSLTGPQETQYF. CDR3 sequence (DNA): TGTGCCAGCAGCCTGACGGGACCTCAAGAGACCCAGTACTTC.

The CDR3 DNA reads TGTGCCAGCAGAGGACAGGAGTTAGGGCATGGGATACGAAATTCACCCCTCCACTTT. Its translation: CASRGQELGHGIRNSPLHF. The chain couples TRBV21-1 to TRBJ1-6; the table's D call, TRBD1, was not checked against the DNA. TRBV21-1 is marked as a pseudogene. CDR3 length: 19 residues.

Only a few counts were recorded for this clonotype. This sequence joins TRBV29-1 and TRBJ2-7; 8 positions match TRBD1. The germline gives CDR1 SQVTM, CDR2 ANQGSEA. V lost 6 bases, J lost 2 bases, and 6 bases stayed unmatched. The CDR3 totals 13 residues. This CDR3 is CSVGTGDTYEQYF. The CDR3, as DNA: TGCAGCGTCGGGACAGGCGATACCTACGAGCAGTACTTC.

This clonotype was seen at least ten times. The chain couples TRBV4-1 to TRBJ2-7; 9 positions agree with TRBD1. This CDR3 region has 15 residues. Trimming removed 4 bases from V and 3 bases from J; junction bases left unmatched: 7. The germline CDR1 and CDR2 sequences are MGHRA and YSYEKL. The CDR3 region is CASSRVGQGSYEQYF. CDR3 DNA: TGCGCCAGCAGCCGAGTGGGACAGGGAAGCTACGAGCAGTACTTC.

This clonotype was seen repeatedly, ten times or more. V is TRBV12-3 or TRBV12-4 and J is TRBJ1-1, with D unresolved. The CDR3 extends over 13 amino acids. Trimming left V 6 bases short and J 4 bases short, with 12 bases between. The CDR3 reads CASRPVGGTEAFF. In DNA form, the CDR3 reads TGTGCCAGCAGGCCCGTTGGAGGCACTGAAGCTTTCTTT.

This clonotype was picked up a small number of times. DNA of the CDR3: TGTGCCAGCAGTTACTCCACCCGACAGGCTACGCAGTATTTT. This translates into CASSYSTRQATQYF. The V call is TRBV6-5, the J call TRBJ2-3, with a weak D call TRBD1 (6 bases). Trimming stripped 0 bases from V and 8 bases from J, with 12 bases between. The CDR3 spans 14 residues. CDR1 and CDR2 (germline): MNHEY, SVGAGI.

This clonotype was detected many times. The chain joins TRBV6-5 to TRBJ1-4; D remains unclear. The CDR3 has 15 amino acids. The V and J ends lost 5 bases and 0 bases respectively, with 10 bases between them. The germline gives CDR1 MNHEY, CDR2 SVGAGI. The DNA for the CDR3 is TGTGCCAGCAGTGATTTATCGGCAACTAATGAAAAACTGTTTTTT. The encoded protein is CASSDLSATNEKLFF.

At least ten counts were recorded for this clonotype. This sequence joins TRBV6-2 or TRBV6-3 and TRBJ2-3, with 7 bases fitting TRBD2. The germline gives CDR1 MNHEY, CDR2 SVGEGT. CDR3 size: 15 residues. Trimming removed 6 bases from V and 2 bases from J; junction bases left unmatched: 8. CDR3 in DNA: TGTGCCAGCAGCTTCCAGGGACTACCCACAGATACGCAGTATTTT. This translates into CASSFQGLPTDTQYF.

This clonotype was detected ten times or more. The CDR3 loop reads CASSQDRGVAGINTQYF. CDR3 coding DNA: TGCGCCAGCAGCCAAGATCGAGGGGTAGCGGGGATCAATACGCAGTATTTT. The V call is TRBV4-3, the J call TRBJ2-3, with 8 bases identical to TRBD2. Trimming took 0 bases from V and 7 from J; bases not matched to a gene: 12. This CDR3 comprises 17 residues. Germline CDR1 reads LGHNA; CDR2 reads YSLEER.